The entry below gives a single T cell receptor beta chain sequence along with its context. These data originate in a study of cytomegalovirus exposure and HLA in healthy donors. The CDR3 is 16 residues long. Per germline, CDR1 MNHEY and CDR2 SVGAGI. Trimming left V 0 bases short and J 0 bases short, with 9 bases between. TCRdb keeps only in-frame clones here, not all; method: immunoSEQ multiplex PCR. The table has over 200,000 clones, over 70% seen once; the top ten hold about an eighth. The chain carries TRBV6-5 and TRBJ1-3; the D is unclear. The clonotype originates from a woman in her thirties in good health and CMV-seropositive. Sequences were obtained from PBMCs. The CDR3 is CASSYSYSHSGNTIYF. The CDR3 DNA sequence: TGTGCCAGCAGTTACTCGTACTCCCACTCTGGAAACACCATATATTTT.